This T cell receptor beta chain was recorded in a study of cytomegalovirus exposure and HLA in healthy donors. General study findings and limits: Presence/absence analyses assumed roughly uniform sequencing depth across donors. Reportedly, fewer N-insertions than the approximately 700-donor mean appeared in an Asian-associated ancestry cluster in a later analysis.

This clone has just one count. What it binds is unknown. The PCR had 60 Vbeta and 13 Jbeta primers. The table came from immunoSEQ multiplex PCR; TCRdb's copy has only in-frame clones and leaves some out. The table has 85,000 to 130,000 clones, 80% to 90% seen once; the top ten hold roughly 1.2%. The specimen sequenced was PBMCs. The clonotype comes from a woman aged 18-29 years in good health and CMV-seronegative.

The CDR3 nucleotides are TGTGCCAGCAGCACCGGAGCGGGGGGAACGGTAGGCGGGGAGCTGTTTTTT. It yields the protein CASSTGAGGTVGGELFF. The chain is built from TRBV7-8 and TRBJ2-2, with TRBD2 matching over 9 bases. CDR1 is SGHVS and CDR2 is FQNEAQ in the germline V gene. Unmatched junction bases numbered 14, after V lost 5 bases and J lost 7 bases. The CDR3 totals 17 residues.